This TCR beta chain was sequenced for a study of T cell responses to AZD1222 COVID-19 vaccine. Study-level points and caveats: Spike as a whole was targeted by vaccine-associated CD4 TCRs, dominant at 160-218 and 743-854. Repertoire sampling occurred only after the peak T cell response. Females outnumbered males among donors, who were mostly white British; clonal diversity was possibly underestimated.

Repertoires were generated with immunoSEQ multiplex PCR, while TCRdb's copy carries only in-frame clones and drops some. The sample lists roughly 200,000 clones, about 93% seen once, with 0.8% to 1.3% in the top ten. This clone occurred once. Its specificity is unknown. The CDR3 consists of 14 residues. The germline CDR1 and CDR2 sequences are SGHKS and YYEKEE (reference sequence). The V segment lost 4 bases and the J segment 5 bases; nucleotides outside the gene matches: 4. Specimen: peripheral blood, collected 28 days after the second dose of the MenACWY control vaccine. V usage is TRBV5-5 and J usage is TRBJ2-2; 8 bases are shared with TRBD1. The receptor comes from an adult who received the MenACWY meningococcal vaccine as a control. The CDR3 reads CASSIDRGTGELFF. The CDR3, as DNA: TGTGCCAGCAGCATAGACAGGGGAACCGGGGAGCTGTTTTTT.